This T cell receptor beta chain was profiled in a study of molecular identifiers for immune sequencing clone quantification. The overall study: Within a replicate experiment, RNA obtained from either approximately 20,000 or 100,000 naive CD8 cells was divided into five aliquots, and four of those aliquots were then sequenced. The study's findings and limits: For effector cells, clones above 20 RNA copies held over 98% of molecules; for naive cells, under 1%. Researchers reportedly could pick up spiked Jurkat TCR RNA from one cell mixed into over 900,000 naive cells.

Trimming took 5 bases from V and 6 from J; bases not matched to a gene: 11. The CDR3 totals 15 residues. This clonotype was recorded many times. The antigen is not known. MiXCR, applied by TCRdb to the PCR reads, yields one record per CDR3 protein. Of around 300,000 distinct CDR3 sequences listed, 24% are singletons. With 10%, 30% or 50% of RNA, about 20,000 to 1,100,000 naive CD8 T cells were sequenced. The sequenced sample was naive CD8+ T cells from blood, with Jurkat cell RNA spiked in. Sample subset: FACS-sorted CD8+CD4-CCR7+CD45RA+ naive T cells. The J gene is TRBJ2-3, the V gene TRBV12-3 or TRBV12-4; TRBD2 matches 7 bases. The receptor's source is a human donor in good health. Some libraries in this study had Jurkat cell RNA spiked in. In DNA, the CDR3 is TGTGCCAGCAGTCCAAGCGGGGCGGAGGGGGATACGCAGTATTTT. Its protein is CASSPSGAEGDTQYF.